Given below is one T cell receptor (beta chain) in context. This record belongs to a study of control samples from healthy donors and cancer patients. The repertoire was sequenced with immunoSEQ multiplex PCR; TCRdb's copy has only in-frame clones and lacks some. This repertoire shows about 130,000 clones, about 93% found once; its top ten account for roughly 2.6%. CDR1 is SGHDT, CDR2 YYEEEE, per germline. Trimming cost V 4 bases and J 0 bases, with 11 bases left between them. The CDR3 has 14 amino acids. Input material: blood. The rearrangement links TRBV5-6 to TRBJ2-7; D assignment may be TRBD1 or TRBD2 (5 bases each). This TCR came from a man in his forties or fifties in good health. DNA for the CDR3: TGTGCCAGCAGCCCCGGGACCAGCTCCTACGAGCAGTACTTC. It encodes CASSPGTSSYEQYF. The full variable domain, rest sourced from reference TRBV5-6 and TRBJ2-7, is DAGVTQSPTHLIKTRGQQVTLRCSPKSGHDTVSWYQQALGQGPQFIFQYYEEEERQRGNFPDRFSGHQFPNYSSELNVNALLLGDSALYLCASSPGTSSYEQYFGPGTRLTVT.